These 26 T cell receptor beta chains share one sample of origin, sequenced in a study of molecular identifiers for immune sequencing clone quantification. One entry per CDR3 protein, called by TCRdb with MiXCR from the PCR reads. The sample includes under 600,000 distinct CDR3 sequences, about 25% seen only once; the top ten take under 0.85%. Sample: naive CD8+ T cells from blood, with Jurkat cell RNA spiked in. Subset indicated: FACS-sorted CD8+CD4-CCR7+CD45RA+ naive T cells. The receptors were gathered from a human donor in good health. Some libraries in this study had Jurkat cell RNA spiked in.

The CDR3 is CASSPGQGRPEAFF. CDR3 bases: TGTGCCAGCAGCCCCGGACAGGGGAGGCCTGAAGCTTTCTTT. The rearrangement joins TRBV7-9 to TRBJ1-1; the match to TRBD1 covers 9 bases. Germline trimming cut 5 bases from V and 6 bases from J; bases unmatched to any gene: 7. Germline assignment: CDR1 SEHNR and CDR2 FQNEAQ (reference sequence). This CDR3 is 14 amino acids long.

This rearrangement joins TRBV7-9 to TRBJ1-1; TRBD1 might be the D (6 bases). Germline V gives CDR1 SEHNR, CDR2 FQNEAQ (reference sequence). There are 12 residues in the CDR3. The CDR3 DNA follows: TGTGCGTCAGGGGTAACGAGTTCTGAAGCTTTCTTT. Translating gives CASGVTSSEAFF.

The chain uses TRBV3-1 and TRBJ2-1; TRBD2 agrees at 12 bases. Germline V gene data show CDR1 as LGHDT and CDR2 as YNNKEL (reference sequence). V shed 1 base and J 7 bases; nucleotides not matched to a gene: 14. The CDR3 consists of 19 residues. The DNA for the CDR3 is TGTGCCAGCAGCCAAGCGCGCCCCGGACTAGCGGGGTTCAGGAATGAGCAGTTCTTC. Amino acids: CASSQARPGLAGFRNEQFF.

A few counts support this clonotype. The chain couples TRBV27 to TRBJ1-5; 10 positions agree with TRBD1. Germline CDR1 and CDR2: MNHEY and SMNVEV (reference sequence). J gave up 5 bases and V 3 bases, and 4 bases lay outside the gene matches. The CDR3 covers 15 residues. For the CDR3, the DNA is TGTGCCAGCAGTTTTGGGACAGGGGCTCATCAGCCCCAGCATTTT. Translating gives CASSFGTGAHQPQHF.

This clonotype was recorded many times. The chain combines TRBV4-3 with TRBJ2-7; D not certain. The CDR3 is 13 residues long. Trimming took 0 bases from V and 3 from J, leaving 6 bases between them. Germline loops: CDR1 LGHNA, CDR2 YSLEER. CDR3 protein: CASSQEDDYEQYF. The CDR3 DNA sequence: TGCGCCAGCAGCCAAGAAGACGACTACGAGCAGTACTTC.

This clonotype occurred a few times. This rearrangement joins TRBV7-2 to TRBJ2-7, with 9 bases aligning to TRBD1. Trimming removed 5 bases from V and 3 bases from J; junction bases left unmatched: 17. The CDR3 spans 18 residues. Germline V gene sequence: CDR1 SGHTA, CDR2 FQGNSA. The CDR3, as DNA: TGTGCCAGCAGCCTAATTCCGGGACAGGGATTCCCAAACTACGAGCAGTACTTC. It specifies CASSLIPGQGFPNYEQYF.

This clonotype was detected ten times or more. CDR3 in amino acids: CASSRDTEAFF. DNA for the CDR3: TGTGCCAGCAGCCGGGACACTGAAGCTTTCTTT. The gene calls are TRBV12-3 or TRBV12-4 and TRBJ1-1; D unclear. This CDR3 is built from 11 residues. The germline V and J ends were trimmed by 6 bases and 3 bases, with 5 bases remaining between them.

This clonotype was observed many times. The gene calls are TRBV7-6 and TRBJ2-6; D is unresolved. In germline, CDR1 is SGHVS, CDR2 FNYEAQ. The CDR3 is 15 residues long. Trimming shortened V by 5 bases and J by 4 bases, and 12 bases separated the two germline ends. CDR3 sequence reads: CASSLDARGANVLTF. In DNA, the CDR3 is TGTGCCAGCAGCCTGGACGCGAGAGGGGCCAACGTCCTGACTTTC.

This clonotype came up many times. The gene calls are TRBV7-9 and TRBJ1-5; D not certain. The CDR3 contains 13 residues. Germline V gives CDR1 SEHNR, CDR2 FQNEAQ (reference sequence). Trimming stripped 6 bases from V and 7 bases from J, with 13 bases between. The CDR3 here is CASSSNSGQPQHF. The CDR3 nucleotides are TGTGCCAGCAGTTCCAACAGTGGGCAGCCCCAGCATTTT.

Concerning this clonotype: Just one base apart from a much larger clone, this may be a read error. The chain combines TRBV12-3 or TRBV12-4 with TRBJ1-1, with D possibly TRBD1 on 5 matching bases. CDR3 size: 16 residues. CDR3 nucleotides: TGTGCCAGCAGTTCGTCGGGGCCGATCCTAAACACTGAAGCTTACTTT. It is translated as CASSSSGPILNTEAYF.

Remarks on this clonotype: A much larger clone differs from this one at a single base, so this may be a read error. The chain employs TRBV29-1 and TRBJ2-2; 7 nucleotides line up with TRBD1. The CDR3 has 15 amino acids. Germline CDR1 and CDR2: SQVTM and ANQGSEA. The trim removed 6 bases at V and 9 bases at J, leaving 16 bases unmatched. The CDR3, as DNA: TGCAGCGTCTACTCCGGGACAGTGGAGCCCAGGGAGCTGTTTTTT. Translation: CSVYSGTVEPRELFF.

This clonotype was seen repeatedly, ten times or more. This chain joins TRBV29-1 and TRBJ2-7, with 9 bases matching TRBD1. The CDR3 loop spans 13 amino acids. The germline V gene has CDR1 SQVTM and CDR2 ANQGSEA. Trimming at V came to 6 bases and at J to 3 bases, leaving 6 bases not matched to a gene. CDR3 nucleotides: TGCAGCGTCCGGACAGGGGAGGACTACGAGCAGTACTTC. Its translation: CSVRTGEDYEQYF.

This clonotype was recorded many times. The chain has TRBV19 and TRBJ2-1, with 7 bases lining up with TRBD1. The ends lost 3 bases at V and 6 bases at J; junction bases unmatched: 11. CDR3 length: 16 residues. Germline V gene data show CDR1 as LNHDA and CDR2 as SQIVND (reference sequence). The chain's CDR3 is CASSIGGRGRPNEQFF. In DNA, the CDR3 is TGTGCCAGTAGTATCGGTGGTAGGGGGCGCCCCAATGAGCAGTTCTTC.

In its sample, this clonotype was seen many times. V and J are TRBV4-1 and TRBJ2-7, with TRBD1 matching over 11 bases. The CDR3 totals 14 residues. Germline values: CDR1 MGHRA, CDR2 YSYEKL. After removal of 4 bases from V and 4 bases from J, the junction contained 3 bases not matched to a gene. CDR3 bases: TGCGCCAGCAGCCCAGGGGACAGGGGGTACGAGCAGTACTTC. Amino acids: CASSPGDRGYEQYF.

The V and J genes are TRBV7-9 and TRBJ2-1; 7 bases line up with TRBD2. Trimming cost V 6 bases and J 2 bases; bases outside gene matches: 7. Germline values: CDR1 SEHNR, CDR2 FQNEAQ (reference sequence). The CDR3 is 15 residues long. The CDR3 sequence: CASRSISGPYNEQFF. The DNA of the CDR3 is TGTGCCAGCAGATCCATTAGCGGGCCCTACAATGAGCAGTTCTTC.

This clonotype was detected ten times or more. V is TRBV7-9 and J is TRBJ2-7; D gene uncertain. The CDR3 runs 13 residues. The V gene's germline CDR1 is SEHNR and CDR2 FQNEAQ (reference sequence). Trimming took 5 bases from V and 1 from J, leaving 9 bases between them. In DNA, the CDR3 is TGTGCCAGCAGCGGCCCAAGTTCCTACGAGCAGTACTTC. Translated, it gives CASSGPSSYEQYF.

This clonotype was recorded a few times. V usage is TRBV14 and J usage is TRBJ2-3; 13 bases agree with TRBD2. CDR1 and CDR2 from the germline V gene are SGHDN and FVKESK. The length of the CDR3 is 17 residues. V shed 2 bases and J 7 bases; nucleotides not matched to a gene: 9. The DNA for the CDR3 is TGTGCCAGCAGCCAAACGGGACTAGCGGGATTTTCAAATACGCAGTATTTT. Its translation: CASSQTGLAGFSNTQYF. Drawing the rest from reference TRBV14 and TRBJ2-3, the complete variable domain is EAGVTQFPSHSVIEKGQTVTLRCDPISGHDNLYWYRRVMGKEIKFLLHFVKESKQDESGMPNNRFLAERTGGTYSTLKVQPAELEDSGVYFCASSQTGLAGFSNTQYFGPGTRLTVL.

The rearrangement links TRBV27 to TRBJ2-7, with TRBD1 matching 10 bases. Germline lookup yields CDR1 MNHEY and CDR2 SMNVEV (reference sequence). This CDR3 spans 14 amino acids. J gave up 3 bases and V 8 bases, and 7 bases lay outside the gene matches. The CDR3 region has the DNA TGTGCCAGCGGTTCGGGGACAGGGGTCTACGAGCAGTACTTC. Translation gives CASGSGTGVYEQYF.

Ten or more counts support this clonotype. The V call is TRBV13, the J call TRBJ2-7, with TRBD1 as a possible D gene (5 bases). The CDR3 runs 11 residues. V was clipped by 4 bases and J by 6 bases, with 7 bases between them. The germline V gene has CDR1 PRHDT and CDR2 FYEKMQ (reference sequence). The CDR3 region has the DNA TGTGCCAGCAGCTACGACAGCGAGCAGTACTTC. Its protein is CASSYDSEQYF.

This clonotype was seen a few times. The chain uses TRBV20-1 and TRBJ2-5; 8 nucleotides align to TRBD2. Germline lookup yields CDR1 DFQATT and CDR2 SNEGSKA (reference sequence). J lost 5 bases, V lost 1 base, and 9 bases had no gene match. The CDR3 is 15 residues long. CDR3 protein: CSARAPGLGMETQYF. CDR3 coding DNA: TGCAGTGCTAGAGCCCCGGGACTAGGGATGGAGACCCAGTACTTC.

On this clonotype itself: At one boundary the junction diverges from the germline segment, which might be a read error. J is TRBJ2-7 and V is TRBV7-2; D remains ambiguous. The CDR3 sequence is 13 residues long. Germline loops: CDR1 SGHTA, CDR2 FQGNSA. The chain's CDR3 is CASSLGISYEHYF. In DNA, the CDR3 is TGTGCCAGCAGCTTAGGGATATCCTACGAGCACTACTTC.

On this clonotype itself: A junction end diverges from the germline sequence, so it may reflect a read error. The gene calls are TRBV7-2 and TRBJ2-7; D not resolved. CDR1 is SGHTA and CDR2 is FQGNSA in the germline V gene. This CDR3 contains 13 residues. The DNA of the CDR3 is TGTGCCACCAGCTTAGAAGTCCCCTACGAGCAGTACTTC. Amino acid sequence: CATSLEVPYEQYF.

This clonotype was recorded a few times. The chain's CDR3 is CASGLGAGAYNEQFF. The CDR3 DNA follows: TGTGCTAGTGGTTTGGGGGCGGGCGCTTACAATGAGCAGTTCTTC. The chain couples TRBV12-5 to TRBJ2-1; maybe TRBD2 (5 bases). The germline CDR1 and CDR2 sequences are LGHNT and FRNRAP. Trimming left V 1 base short and J 4 bases short, with 11 bases between. The CDR3 has 15 residues.

This clonotype was counted between two and nine times. V gene TRBV6-5 combines with J gene TRBJ2-3; D is unresolved. Looked up from germline, CDR1 is MNHEY and CDR2 is SVGAGI. The V gene lost 5 bases and the J gene lost 2 bases, with 11 bases spanning the gap. The CDR3 runs 14 residues. The CDR3 protein is CASSGRAYTDTQYF. The CDR3 DNA follows: TGTGCCAGCAGTGGACGGGCATACACAGATACGCAGTATTTT.

This clonotype was recorded a few times. The chain couples TRBV12-3 or TRBV12-4 to TRBJ1-3, with D tentatively TRBD1 (6 bases). The germline V and J ends were trimmed by 5 bases and 2 bases, with 13 bases remaining between them. This CDR3 is 15 amino acids long. This chain's CDR3 is CASSPQGGPGNTIYF. CDR3 nucleotide sequence: TGTGCCAGCAGTCCACAGGGAGGGCCTGGAAACACCATATATTTT.

This clonotype has only a few counts. The V and J genes are TRBV27 and TRBJ1-5, with a tentative D call TRBD1 (6 bases). Germline V gene sequence: CDR1 MNHEY, CDR2 SMNVEV (reference sequence). The CDR3 is made up of 13 amino acids. Trimming shortened V by 3 bases and J by 7 bases, and 10 bases separated the two germline ends. CDR3 bases: TGTGCCAGCAGTTTCTCAGGGGAACAGCCCCAGCATTTT. Translation: CASSFSGEQPQHF.